The T cell receptor (beta chain) under discussion was sequenced for a study of T cells in Graves' hyperthyroidism and ophthalmopathy (dated by TCRdb to about 2019). For context, the study as a whole: Peripheral blood samples were taken at initial diagnosis, before any treatment was given. For training and testing, the 100 or so patients in the discovery cohort were randomly divided in a 7:3 ratio. The study also compared thyroid tissue and blood T-cell repertoires from about 6 Graves' hyperthyroidism patients. The paper reports TCR Vbeta CDR3 sequencing of 130 to 150 peripheral blood samples: fewer than 50 ophthalmopathy, fewer than 85 hyperthyroidism and approximately 17 progressor patients. An independent validation cohort of under 20 hyperthyroidism patients and about 16 patients who later progressed to ophthalmopathy tested prospective prediction of ophthalmopathy. After blood sampling, hyperthyroidism patients were treated with methimazole at a starting dose of 30 mg daily, and ophthalmopathy patients were treated with high-dose intravenous methylprednisolone. To identify TCR V-J signatures that set the groups apart, the researchers used a discovery cohort of more than 95 patients, made up of 40 to 45 with Graves' ophthalmopathy and 55 to 65 with stable Graves' hyperthyroidism.

Amplification of TCR beta CDR3 regions was carried out from RNA transcripts. For the first round of RT-PCR on the TCR CDR3, the HTBI primer set was used together with the Qiagen OneStep RT-PCR kit. The libraries were constructed in a second round of multiplex PCR and then size-selected and purified. Sequencing of the libraries was done on an Illumina HiSeq2000 using paired-end 100 bp reads. Turning to the authors' computational methods: Raw data were processed with SOAPnuke, discarding reads with adapters, uncalled bases, mean Phred below 15, or no exact constant-primer or identifier match. High-quality paired reads were merged with COPE v1.2.5, and unique nucleotide sequences were defined as clonotypes. MiTCR v1.1 was used to align the clonotypes against IMGT TRBV, TRBD and TRBJ reference segments. Analysis was restricted to V-J combinations with a frequency above 0.0001, which covered about 99% of repertoires. The TCS score was defined as the ratio of F50 (clonal expansion) to E x V (chaos), calculated using BLOSUM62-based TCRdist between CDR3 peptides within each V-J. Welch's t-statistics and random forest reduced roughly 540 V-J features to fewer than 15, which were used in a naive Bayes classifier (R e1071). TCRdb itself trimmed the public reads at Q25 with fastp, ran MiXCR and retained productive beta chains. Rows merge per CDR3 protein into single entries with the most common DNA and genes. The V and J calls reflect TCRdb's pipeline rather than the authors' work. The sample profile shows fewer than 350,000 distinct CDR3 sequences; 20% to 25% of them were found once. The ten most abundant clones make up over 45% of the sample.

General study outcomes and caveats: During validation, the model predicted progression to ophthalmopathy a median of approximately 7 months ahead of onset, with more than 55% sensitivity and roughly 72% specificity. Ophthalmopathy was separated from stable hyperthyroidism by a 13 V-J signature model, with 85% to 90% sensitivity and approximately 84% specificity obtained in cross-validation and 80%/75% obtained in testing. Most expanded thyroid clonotypes (frequency above 0.001) were also found in blood, which suggests that blood repertoires may mirror thyroid immune responses. Sample size was not statistically predetermined, and blinding of investigators to group allocation was not performed.

Stable Graves' hyperthyroidism was defined as no progression to ophthalmopathy during 18 months of follow-up. Hyperthyroidism patients were aged 18 to 65 years and newly diagnosed, with disease duration of less than 2 months. Patients with uncontrolled infections, other autoimmune diseases, pregnancy or lactation were excluded. Diagnoses were based on clinical symptoms, serum thyroxine and TRAb, thyroid ultrasound and orbital computed tomography. PBMCs were separated from 10 ml of fresh peripheral blood using Ficoll-Paque density gradient centrifugation. Total RNA was extracted with Trizol reagent, and quality was checked on an Agilent 2100 Bioanalyzer. CDR1 and CDR2 were assigned from the germline V gene as ENHRY and SYGVKD. V loses 3 bases at its end and J loses 4 bases; junction bases beyond the gene matches: 3. The CDR3 starts with the cysteine, ends with the phenylalanine, and has 15 residues. CDR3 DNA only is kept here, 45 bases in frame from base 1.

This clonotype was counted many times. What antigen it recognizes has not been identified. No base-level quality is on record; no much larger clone is a single base apart. Sequencing used blood. This sequence originates from a woman aged 45-65 years with Graves' hyperthyroidism. The chain employs TRBV10-3 and TRBJ2-1; TRBD1 fits 10 bases in the junction. The CDR3 corresponds to CAISEGTGAYNEQFF. The DNA is TGTGCCATCAGTGAAGGGACAGGGGCTTACAATGAGCAGTTCTTC.